The 4 T cell receptor beta chains in this list originate from one sample, sequenced in a study of CD8 T cells in Susac syndrome. An amount of RNA that ranged from roughly 0.5 to 1 ug was reverse transcribed with random hexamers. TCRdb independently ran MiXCR on the immunoSEQ multiplex PCR reads; one entry per CDR3 protein. The repertoire consists of roughly 200,000 distinct CDR3 sequences, with approximately 95% occurring once and the leading ten covering 0.1%. Sequencing was carried out using CD4+ T cells from PBMCs. Source of these receptors: a human donor in good health.

The chain carries TRBV20-1 and TRBJ1-5; D is ambiguous. Trimming cost V 6 bases and J 7 bases, with 13 bases left between them. This CDR3 region has 12 residues. CDR1 DFQATT and CDR2 SNEGSKA come from the germline V gene (reference sequence). The chain's CDR3 is CSANPLAQPQHF. The CDR3 coding sequence is TGCAGTGCCAACCCTCTAGCCCAGCCCCAGCATTTT.

The CDR3 bases are TGCGCCAGCGACACTAGCCCTGTGAATGAGCAGTTCTTC. It codes for CASDTSPVNEQFF. V gene TRBV5-1 combines with J gene TRBJ2-1; D may be TRBD2 (6 bases). The CDR3 length is 13 residues. Germline CDR1 is SGHRS and CDR2 is YFSETQ. V was trimmed by 7 bases and J by 7 bases, leaving 15 bases between them.

This chain links TRBV6-1 with TRBJ2-6; 8 bases align to TRBD2. Germline V gives CDR1 MNHNS, CDR2 SASEGT. The CDR3 sequence is 18 residues long. Trimming at V came to 6 bases and at J to 0 bases, leaving 10 bases not matched to a gene. The CDR3 DNA reads TGTGCCAGCAGGGCAGCGGGGGCGGGCCACTCTGGGGCCAACGTCCTGACTTTC. Its translation is CASRAAGAGHSGANVLTF.

The rearrangement uses TRBV28 and TRBJ2-5; TRBD1 matches 9 bases. Germline trimming cut 4 bases from V and 2 bases from J; bases unmatched to any gene: 20. The CDR3 extends over 20 amino acids. Germline assignment: CDR1 MDHEN and CDR2 SYDVKM. The CDR3 coding sequence is TGTGCCAGCAGTTCCCTCTTTTGGGACAGGGTCCTAATATCTCAAGAGACCCAGTACTTC. Residues: CASSSLFWDRVLISQETQYF.